The following is a T cell receptor beta chain sequence with its context. At one boundary the junction diverges from the germline segment, which might be a read error. Unique molecular identifiers featured in how the TCRbeta library was prepared. TCRdb independently ran MiXCR on the PCR reads; one entry per CDR3 protein. The data contain 420,000 or so distinct CDR3 sequences, around 9.9% of them singletons. The CDR3 sequence is 19 residues long. The germline gives CDR1 DFQATT, CDR2 SNEGSKA (reference sequence). The sample originates from a study of T-cell reconstitution after alpha-beta-depleted transplantation in children.

The sequencing here drew on PBMCs from the stem cell graft donor, taken from the stem cell graft. The chain carries TRBV20-1 and TRBJ2-1; weak D call: TRBD2 (6 bases). This receptor was obtained from a human donor who donated a stem cell graft to a child with acute myeloid leukemia. CDR3 loop: CCARDRGEAVGSSYNEQFF. The CDR3 nucleotides are TGCTGTGCTAGAGATCGTGGGGAGGCCGTGGGTAGCTCCTACAATGAGCAGTTCTTC.